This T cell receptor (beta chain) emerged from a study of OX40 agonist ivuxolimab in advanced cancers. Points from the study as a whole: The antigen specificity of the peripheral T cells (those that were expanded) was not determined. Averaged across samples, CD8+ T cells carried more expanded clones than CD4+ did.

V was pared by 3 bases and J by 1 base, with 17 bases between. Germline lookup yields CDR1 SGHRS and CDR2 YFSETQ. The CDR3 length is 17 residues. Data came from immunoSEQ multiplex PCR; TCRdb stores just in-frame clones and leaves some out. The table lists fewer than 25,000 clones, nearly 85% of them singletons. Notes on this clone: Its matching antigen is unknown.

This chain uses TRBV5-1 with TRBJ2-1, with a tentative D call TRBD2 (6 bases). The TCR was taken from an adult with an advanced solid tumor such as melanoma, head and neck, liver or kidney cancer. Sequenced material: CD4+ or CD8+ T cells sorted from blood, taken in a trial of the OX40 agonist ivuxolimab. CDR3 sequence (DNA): TGCGCCAGCAGCTCCTTTCGTAGCGGATTATCCTACAATGAGCAGTTCTTC. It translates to CASSSFRSGLSYNEQFF.